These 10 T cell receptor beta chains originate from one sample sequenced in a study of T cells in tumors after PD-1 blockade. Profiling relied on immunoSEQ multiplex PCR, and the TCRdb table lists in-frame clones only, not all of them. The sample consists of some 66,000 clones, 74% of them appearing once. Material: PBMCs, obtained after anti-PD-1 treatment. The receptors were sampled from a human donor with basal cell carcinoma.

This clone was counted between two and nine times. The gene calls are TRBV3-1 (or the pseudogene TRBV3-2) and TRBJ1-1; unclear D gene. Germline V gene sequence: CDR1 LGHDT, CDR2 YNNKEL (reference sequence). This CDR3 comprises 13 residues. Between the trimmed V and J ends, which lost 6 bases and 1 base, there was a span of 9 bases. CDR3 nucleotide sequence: TGTGCCAGCAGTCGGGGTCGGAACACTGAAGCTTTCTTT. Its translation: CASSRGRNTEAFF.

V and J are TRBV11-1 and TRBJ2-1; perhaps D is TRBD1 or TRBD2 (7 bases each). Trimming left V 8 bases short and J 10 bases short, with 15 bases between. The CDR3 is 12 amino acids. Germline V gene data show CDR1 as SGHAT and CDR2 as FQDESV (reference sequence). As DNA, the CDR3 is TGTGCCAGCCACGGGGGAGGGGGCGAGCAGTTCTTC. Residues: CASHGGGGEQFF.

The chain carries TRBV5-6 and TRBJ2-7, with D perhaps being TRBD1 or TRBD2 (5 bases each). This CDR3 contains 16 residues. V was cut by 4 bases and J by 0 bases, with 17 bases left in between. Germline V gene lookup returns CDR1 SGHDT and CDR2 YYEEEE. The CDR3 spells CASSGTRYTASYEQYF. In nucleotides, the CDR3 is TGTGCCAGCAGCGGGACCAGGTATACCGCCTCCTACGAGCAGTACTTC.

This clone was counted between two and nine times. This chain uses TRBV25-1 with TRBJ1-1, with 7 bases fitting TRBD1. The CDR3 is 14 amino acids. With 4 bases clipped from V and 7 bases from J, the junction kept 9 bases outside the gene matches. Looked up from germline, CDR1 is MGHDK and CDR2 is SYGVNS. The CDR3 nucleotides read TGTGCCAGCAGTGTAAGTACAGGGGTGGTTGAAGCTTTCTTT. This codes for CASSVSTGVVEAFF.

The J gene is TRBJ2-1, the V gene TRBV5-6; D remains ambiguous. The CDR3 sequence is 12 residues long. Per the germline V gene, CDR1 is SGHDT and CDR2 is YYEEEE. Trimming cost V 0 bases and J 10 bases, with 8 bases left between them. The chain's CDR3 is CASSLGRREQFF. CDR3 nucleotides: TGTGCCAGCAGCTTGGGGAGAAGGGAGCAGTTCTTC.

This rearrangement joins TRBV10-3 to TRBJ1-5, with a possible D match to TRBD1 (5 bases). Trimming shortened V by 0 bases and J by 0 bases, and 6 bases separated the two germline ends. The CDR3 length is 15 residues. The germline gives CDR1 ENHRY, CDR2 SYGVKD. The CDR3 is CAISESTDSNQPQHF. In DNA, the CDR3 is TGTGCCATCAGTGAGTCGACAGATAGCAATCAGCCCCAGCATTTT.

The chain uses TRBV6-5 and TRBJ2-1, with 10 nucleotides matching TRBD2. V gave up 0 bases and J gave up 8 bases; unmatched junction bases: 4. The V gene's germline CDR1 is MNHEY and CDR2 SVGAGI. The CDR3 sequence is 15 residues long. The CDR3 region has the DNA TGTGCCAGCAGTTACTCGCCTAGCGGGGGTGATGAGCAGTTCTTC. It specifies CASSYSPSGGDEQFF.

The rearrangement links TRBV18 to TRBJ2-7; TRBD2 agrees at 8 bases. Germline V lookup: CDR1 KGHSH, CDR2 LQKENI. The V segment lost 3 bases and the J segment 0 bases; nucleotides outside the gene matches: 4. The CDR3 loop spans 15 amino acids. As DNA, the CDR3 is TGTGCCAGCTCACCTACGGGGGGGGGCTCCTACGAGCAGTACTTC. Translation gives CASSPTGGGSYEQYF. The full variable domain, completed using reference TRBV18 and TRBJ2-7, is NAGVMQNPRHLVRRRGQEARLRCSPMKGHSHVYWYRQLPEEGLKFMVYLQKENIIDESGMPKERFSAEFPKEGPSILRIQQVVRGDSAAYFCASSPTGGGSYEQYFGPGTRLTVT.

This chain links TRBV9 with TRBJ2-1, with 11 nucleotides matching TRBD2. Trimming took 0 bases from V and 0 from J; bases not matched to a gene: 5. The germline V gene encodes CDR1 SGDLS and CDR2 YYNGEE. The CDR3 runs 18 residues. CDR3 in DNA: TGTGCCAGCAGCGTAGGGCTAGCGGGGGGCCACTCCTACAATGAGCAGTTCTTC. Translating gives CASSVGLAGGHSYNEQFF.

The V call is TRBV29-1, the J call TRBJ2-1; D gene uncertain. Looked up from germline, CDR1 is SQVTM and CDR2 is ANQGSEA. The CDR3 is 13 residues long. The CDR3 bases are TGCTCGTCCGATGTAACAGCAAACAATGAGCAGTTCTTC. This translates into CSSDVTANNEQFF.